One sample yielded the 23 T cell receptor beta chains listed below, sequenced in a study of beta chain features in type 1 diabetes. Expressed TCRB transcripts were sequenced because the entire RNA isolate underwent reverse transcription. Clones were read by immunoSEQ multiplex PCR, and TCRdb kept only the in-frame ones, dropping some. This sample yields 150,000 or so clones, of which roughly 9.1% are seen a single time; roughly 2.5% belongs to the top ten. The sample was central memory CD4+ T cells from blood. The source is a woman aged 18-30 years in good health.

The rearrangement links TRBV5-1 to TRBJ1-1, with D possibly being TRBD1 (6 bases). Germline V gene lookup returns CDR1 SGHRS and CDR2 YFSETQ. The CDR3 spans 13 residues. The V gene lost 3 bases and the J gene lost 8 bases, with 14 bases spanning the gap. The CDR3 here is CASSWGQGVEAFF. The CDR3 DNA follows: TGCGCCAGCAGCTGGGGGCAGGGAGTGGAAGCTTTCTTT.

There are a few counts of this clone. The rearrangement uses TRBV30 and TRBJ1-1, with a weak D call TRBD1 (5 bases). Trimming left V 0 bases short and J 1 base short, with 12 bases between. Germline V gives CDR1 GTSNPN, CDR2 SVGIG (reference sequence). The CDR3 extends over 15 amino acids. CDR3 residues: CAWSVRGGKNTEAFF. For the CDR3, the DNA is TGTGCCTGGAGTGTACGGGGGGGGAAGAACACTGAAGCTTTCTTT.

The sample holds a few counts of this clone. CDR3: CASSYTAGGGNQPQHF. In nucleotides, the CDR3 is TGTGCCAGCAGTTACACGGCGGGGGGAGGCAATCAGCCCCAGCATTTT. The chain has TRBV6-6 and TRBJ1-5; the D gene is possibly TRBD1 (5 bases). This CDR3 region has 16 residues. The germline V gene has CDR1 MNHNY and CDR2 SVGAGI (reference sequence). Trimming left V 2 bases short and J 2 bases short, with 13 bases between.

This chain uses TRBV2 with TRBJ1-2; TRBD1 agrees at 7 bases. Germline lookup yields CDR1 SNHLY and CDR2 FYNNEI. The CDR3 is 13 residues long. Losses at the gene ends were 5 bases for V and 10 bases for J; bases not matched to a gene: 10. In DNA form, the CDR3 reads TGTGCCAGCAGTCGTACAGGGGACGCAACCTACACCTTC. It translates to CASSRTGDATYTF.

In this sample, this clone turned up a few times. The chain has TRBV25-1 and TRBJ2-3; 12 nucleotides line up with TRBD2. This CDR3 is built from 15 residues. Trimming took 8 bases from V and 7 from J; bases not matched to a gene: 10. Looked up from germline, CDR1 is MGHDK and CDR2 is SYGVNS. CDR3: CASAPTSGSRYTQYF. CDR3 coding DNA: TGTGCCAGCGCACCGACTAGCGGGAGTAGGTATACGCAGTATTTT. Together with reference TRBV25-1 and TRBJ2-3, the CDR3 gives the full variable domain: EADIYQTPRYLVIGTGKKITLECSQTMGHDKMYWYQQDPGMELHLIHYSYGVNSTEKGDLSSESTVSRIRTEHFPLTLESARPSHTSQYLCASAPTSGSRYTQYFGPGTRLTVL.

CDR3 in DNA: TGCGCCAGCACCCCACTCGCGAACACCGGGGAGCTGTTTTTT. It translates to CASTPLANTGELFF. The chain recombines TRBV5-1 with TRBJ2-2; D uncertain. The CDR3 has 14 amino acids. Per germline, CDR1 SGHRS and CDR2 YFSETQ. The V and J ends lost 6 bases and 0 bases respectively, with 9 bases between them.

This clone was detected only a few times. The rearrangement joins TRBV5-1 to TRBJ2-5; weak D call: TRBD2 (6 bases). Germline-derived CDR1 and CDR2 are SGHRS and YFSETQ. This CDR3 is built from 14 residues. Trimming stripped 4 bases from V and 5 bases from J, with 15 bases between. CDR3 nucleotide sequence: TGCGCCAGCAGCGTGGGTCCCCGGGGGGAGACCCAGTACTTC. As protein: CASSVGPRGETQYF.

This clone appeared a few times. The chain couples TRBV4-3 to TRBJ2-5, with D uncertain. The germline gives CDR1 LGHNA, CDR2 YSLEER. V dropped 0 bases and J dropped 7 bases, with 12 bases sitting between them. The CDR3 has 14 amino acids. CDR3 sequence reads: CASSQDRSAPTQYF. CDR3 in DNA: TGCGCCAGCAGCCAAGATCGGAGTGCCCCGACCCAGTACTTC.

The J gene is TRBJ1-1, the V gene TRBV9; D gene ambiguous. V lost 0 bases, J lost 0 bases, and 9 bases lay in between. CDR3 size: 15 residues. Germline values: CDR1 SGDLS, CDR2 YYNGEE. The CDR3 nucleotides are TGTGCCAGCAGCGTAGTGGAGGGCCTGAACACTGAAGCTTTCTTT. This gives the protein CASSVVEGLNTEAFF. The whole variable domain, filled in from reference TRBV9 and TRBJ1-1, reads DSGVTQTPKHLITATGQRVTLRCSPRSGDLSVYWYQQSLDQGLQFLIQYYNGEERAKGNILERFSAQQFPDLHSELNLSSLELGDSALYFCASSVVEGLNTEAFFGQGTRLTVV.

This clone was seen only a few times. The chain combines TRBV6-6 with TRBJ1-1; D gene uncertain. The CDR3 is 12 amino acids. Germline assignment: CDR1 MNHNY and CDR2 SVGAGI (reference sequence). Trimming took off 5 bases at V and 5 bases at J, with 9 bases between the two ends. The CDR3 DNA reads TGTGCCAGCAGTCCAACTGATACTGAAGCTTTCTTT. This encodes CASSPTDTEAFF.

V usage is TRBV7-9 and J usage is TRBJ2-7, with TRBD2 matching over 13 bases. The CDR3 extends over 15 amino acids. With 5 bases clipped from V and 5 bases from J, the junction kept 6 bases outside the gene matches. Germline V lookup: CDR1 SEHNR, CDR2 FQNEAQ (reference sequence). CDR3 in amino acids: CASSATGLAGDEQYF. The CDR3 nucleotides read TGTGCCAGCAGCGCCACTGGACTAGCGGGGGACGAGCAGTACTTC.

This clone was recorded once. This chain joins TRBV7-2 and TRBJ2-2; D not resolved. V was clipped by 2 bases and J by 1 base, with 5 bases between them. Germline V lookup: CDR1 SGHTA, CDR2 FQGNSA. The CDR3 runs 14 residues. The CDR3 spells CASSLSGNTGELFF. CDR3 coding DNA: TGTGCCAGCAGCTTATCAGGGAACACCGGGGAGCTGTTTTTT.

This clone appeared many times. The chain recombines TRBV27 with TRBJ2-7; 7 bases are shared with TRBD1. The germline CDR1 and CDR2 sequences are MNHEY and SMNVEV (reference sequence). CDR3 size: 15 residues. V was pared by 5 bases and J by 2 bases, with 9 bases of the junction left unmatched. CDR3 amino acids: CASSPGGSRAYEQYF. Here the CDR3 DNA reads TGTGCCAGCAGTCCAGGGGGTAGTAGGGCCTACGAGCAGTACTTC.

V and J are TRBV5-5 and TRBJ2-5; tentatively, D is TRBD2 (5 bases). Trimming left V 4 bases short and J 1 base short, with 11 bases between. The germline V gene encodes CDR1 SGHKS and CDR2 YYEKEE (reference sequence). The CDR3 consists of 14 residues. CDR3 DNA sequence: TGTGCCAGCAGCACCGCGGGTACCCAAGAGACCCAGTACTTC. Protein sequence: CASSTAGTQETQYF.

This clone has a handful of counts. The CDR3 loop is CATSRRGSTADKNIQYF. In nucleotides, the CDR3 is TGTGCCACCAGCAGGAGAGGGTCTACCGCGGATAAAAACATTCAGTACTTC. The rearrangement links TRBV15 to TRBJ2-4, with D tentatively TRBD2 (5 bases). V lost 3 bases and J 4 bases, leaving 19 bases between the germline ends. Per germline, CDR1 LNHNV and CDR2 YYDKDF (reference sequence). The CDR3 contains 17 residues.

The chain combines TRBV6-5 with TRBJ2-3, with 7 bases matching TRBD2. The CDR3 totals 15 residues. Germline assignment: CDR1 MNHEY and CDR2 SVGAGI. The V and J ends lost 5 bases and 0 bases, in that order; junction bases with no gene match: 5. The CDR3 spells CASSASGTSTDTQYF. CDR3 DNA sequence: TGTGCCAGCAGTGCGAGCGGGACCAGCACAGATACGCAGTATTTT.

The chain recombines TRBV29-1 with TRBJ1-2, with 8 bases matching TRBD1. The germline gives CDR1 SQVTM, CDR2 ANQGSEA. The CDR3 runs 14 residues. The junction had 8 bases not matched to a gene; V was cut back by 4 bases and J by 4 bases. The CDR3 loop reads CSVALNTGGYGYTF. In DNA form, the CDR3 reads TGCAGCGTTGCCCTAAATACAGGGGGCTATGGCTACACCTTC.

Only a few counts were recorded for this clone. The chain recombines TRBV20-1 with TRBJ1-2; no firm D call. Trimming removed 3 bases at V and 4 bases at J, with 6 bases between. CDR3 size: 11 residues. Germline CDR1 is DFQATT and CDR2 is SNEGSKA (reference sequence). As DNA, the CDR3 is TGCAGTGCTAGCAGAAGCTATGGCTACACCTTC. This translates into CSASRSYGYTF.

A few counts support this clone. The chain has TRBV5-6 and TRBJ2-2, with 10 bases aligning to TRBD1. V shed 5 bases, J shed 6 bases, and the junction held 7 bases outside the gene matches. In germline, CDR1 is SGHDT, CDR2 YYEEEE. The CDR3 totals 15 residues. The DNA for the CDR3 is TGTGCCAGCAGATTGACAGGGGGCGGGTCCGGGGAGCTGTTTTTT. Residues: CASRLTGGGSGELFF.

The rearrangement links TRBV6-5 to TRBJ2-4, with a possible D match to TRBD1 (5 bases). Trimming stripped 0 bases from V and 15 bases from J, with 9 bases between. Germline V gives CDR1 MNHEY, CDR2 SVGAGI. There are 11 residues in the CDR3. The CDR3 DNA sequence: TGTGCCAGCAGTTACTCGGGGCGCCGGTACTTC. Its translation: CASSYSGRRYF.

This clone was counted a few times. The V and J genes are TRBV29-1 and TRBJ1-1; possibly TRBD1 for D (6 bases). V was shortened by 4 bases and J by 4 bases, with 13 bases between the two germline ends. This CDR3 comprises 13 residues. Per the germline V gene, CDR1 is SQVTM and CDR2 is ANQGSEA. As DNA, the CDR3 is TGCAGCGTTGCACAGGGTGCCGTCACTGAAGCTTTCTTT. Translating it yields CSVAQGAVTEAFF.

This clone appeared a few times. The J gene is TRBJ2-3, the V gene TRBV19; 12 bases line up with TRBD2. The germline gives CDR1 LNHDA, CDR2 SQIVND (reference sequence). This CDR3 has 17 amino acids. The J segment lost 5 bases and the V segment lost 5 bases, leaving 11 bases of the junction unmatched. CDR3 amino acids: CASSARTSGTTGDTQYF. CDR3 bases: TGTGCCAGTAGTGCCCGGACTAGCGGGACAACCGGAGATACGCAGTATTTT.

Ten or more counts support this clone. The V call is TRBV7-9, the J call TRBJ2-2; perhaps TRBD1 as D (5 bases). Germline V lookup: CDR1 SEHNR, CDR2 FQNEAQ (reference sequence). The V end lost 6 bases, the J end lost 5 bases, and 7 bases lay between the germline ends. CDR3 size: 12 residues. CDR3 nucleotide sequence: TGTGCCAGCAGTTACAGGACCGGGGAGCTGTTTTTT. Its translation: CASSYRTGELFF. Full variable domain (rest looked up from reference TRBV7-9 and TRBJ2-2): DTGVSQNPRHKITKRGQNVTFRCDPISEHNRLYWYRQTLGQGPEFLTYFQNEAQLEKSRLLSDRFSAERPKGSFSTLEIQRTEQGDSAMYLCASSYRTGELFFGEGSRLTVL.